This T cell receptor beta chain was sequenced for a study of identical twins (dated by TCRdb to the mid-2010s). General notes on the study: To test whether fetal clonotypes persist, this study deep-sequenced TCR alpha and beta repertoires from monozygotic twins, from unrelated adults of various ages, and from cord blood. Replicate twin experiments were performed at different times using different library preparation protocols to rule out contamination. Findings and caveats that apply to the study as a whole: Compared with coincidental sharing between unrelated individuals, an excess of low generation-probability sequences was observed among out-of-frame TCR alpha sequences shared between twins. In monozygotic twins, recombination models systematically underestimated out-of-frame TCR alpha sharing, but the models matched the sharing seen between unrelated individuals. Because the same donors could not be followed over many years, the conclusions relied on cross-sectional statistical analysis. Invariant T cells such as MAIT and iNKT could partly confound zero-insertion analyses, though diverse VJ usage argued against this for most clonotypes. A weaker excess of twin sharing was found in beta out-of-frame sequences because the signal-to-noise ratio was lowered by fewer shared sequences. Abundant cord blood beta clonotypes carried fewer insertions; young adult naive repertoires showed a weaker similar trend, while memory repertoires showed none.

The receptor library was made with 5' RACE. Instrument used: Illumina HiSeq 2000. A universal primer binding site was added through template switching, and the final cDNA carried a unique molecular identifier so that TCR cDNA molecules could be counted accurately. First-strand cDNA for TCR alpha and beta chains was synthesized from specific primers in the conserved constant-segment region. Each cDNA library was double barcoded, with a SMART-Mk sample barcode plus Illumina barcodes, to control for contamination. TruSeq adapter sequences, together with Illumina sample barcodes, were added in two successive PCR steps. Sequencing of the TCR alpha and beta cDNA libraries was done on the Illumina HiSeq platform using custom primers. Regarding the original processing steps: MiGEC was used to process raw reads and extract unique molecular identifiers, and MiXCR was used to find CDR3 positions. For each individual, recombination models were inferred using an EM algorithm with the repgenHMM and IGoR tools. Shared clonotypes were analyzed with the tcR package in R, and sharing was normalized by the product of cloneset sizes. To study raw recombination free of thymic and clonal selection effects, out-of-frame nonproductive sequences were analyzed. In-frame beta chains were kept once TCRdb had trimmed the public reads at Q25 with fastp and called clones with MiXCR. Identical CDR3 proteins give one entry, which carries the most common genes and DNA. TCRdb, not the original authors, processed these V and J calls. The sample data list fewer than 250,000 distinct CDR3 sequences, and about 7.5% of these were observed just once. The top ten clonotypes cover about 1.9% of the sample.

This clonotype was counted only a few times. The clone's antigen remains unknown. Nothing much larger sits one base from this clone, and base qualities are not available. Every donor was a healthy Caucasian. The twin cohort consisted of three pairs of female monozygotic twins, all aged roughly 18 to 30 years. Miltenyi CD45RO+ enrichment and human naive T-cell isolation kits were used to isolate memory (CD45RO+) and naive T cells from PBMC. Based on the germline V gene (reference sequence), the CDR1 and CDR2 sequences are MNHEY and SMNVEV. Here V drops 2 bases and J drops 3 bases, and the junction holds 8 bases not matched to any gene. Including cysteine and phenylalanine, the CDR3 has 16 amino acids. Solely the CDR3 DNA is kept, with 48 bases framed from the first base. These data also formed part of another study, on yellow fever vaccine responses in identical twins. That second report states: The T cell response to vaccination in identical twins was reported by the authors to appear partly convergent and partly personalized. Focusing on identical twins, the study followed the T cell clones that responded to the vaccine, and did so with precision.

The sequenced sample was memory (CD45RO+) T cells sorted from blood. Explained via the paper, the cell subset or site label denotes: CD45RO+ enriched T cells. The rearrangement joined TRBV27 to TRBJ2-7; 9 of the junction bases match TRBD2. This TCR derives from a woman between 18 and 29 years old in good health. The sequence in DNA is TGTGCCAGCAGTTTAACCGGCGGGAGGGCAAGCTACGAGCAGTACTTC. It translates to CASSLTGGRASYEQYF.